These T cell receptor beta chains were read from a single sample in a study of T-cell memory formation after mild COVID-19. One entry per CDR3 protein results from TCRdb running MiXCR on the 5' RACE reads. The sample lists 360,000 or so distinct CDR3 sequences, approximately 29% occurring once. The sequencing input was PBMCs or a T cell subset sorted from them (not recorded which). Receptors were obtained from an adult woman who had mild COVID-19 (a few samples of this study predate the infection). Cell type and time point are not known. Both conserved end residues are part of each CDR3. A D gene is named only where the DNA matches it firmly. Part of the rows lack a size; the others show once, few, many or a class for expanded clones.

J: TRBJ2-5; length: 15; V: TRBV11-2; size: NA; D: TRBD2; CDR3: CASSLVLARLETQYF; DNA: TGTGCCAGCAGCTTAGTACTAGCGAGGTTGGAGACCCAGTACTTC
J: TRBJ2-5; length: 15; V: TRBV20-1; size: few; D: TRBD1; CDR3: CSAGRDRGGAVGQYF; DNA: TGCAGTGCTGGTAGGGACAGGGGAGGCGCAGTAGGCCAGTACTTC
J: TRBJ2-7; length: 12; V: TRBV24-1; size: few; D: TRBD1; CDR3: CATSITGGEQYF; DNA: TGTGCCACCAGCATTACAGGGGGCGAGCAGTACTTC
J: TRBJ2-5; length: 15; V: TRBV5-1; size: few; D: TRBD1; CDR3: CASSGGTGGTETQYF; DNA: TGCGCCAGCAGCGGGGGGACAGGGGGAACGGAGACCCAGTACTTC
J: TRBJ2-1; length: 16; V: TRBV7-2; size: NA; D: TRBD2; CDR3: CASSFTGTRAGGEQFF; DNA: TGTGCCAGCAGCTTCACCGGGACTAGGGCGGGGGGTGAGCAGTTCTTC
J: TRBJ2-6; length: 17; V: TRBV7-2; size: few; D: NA; CDR3: CASSPGVGHSGANVLTF; DNA: TGTGCCAGCAGCCCGGGTGTAGGGCACTCTGGGGCCAACGTCCTGACTTTC
J: TRBJ2-7; length: 15; V: TRBV9; size: few; D: TRBD1; CDR3: CASSASGTGAYEQYF; DNA: TGTGCCAGCAGCGCCTCCGGGACAGGGGCATACGAGCAGTACTTC
J: TRBJ1-6; length: 15; V: TRBV5-5; size: NA; D: TRBD1; CDR3: CASSWRGTGVSPLHF; DNA: TGTGCCAGCAGCTGGAGGGGGACAGGGGTTTCACCCCTCCACTTT
J: TRBJ2-7; length: 17; V: TRBV2; size: few; D: TRBD2; CDR3: CASSAPGLVISGYEQYF; DNA: TGTGCCAGCAGTGCTCCGGGACTAGTTATATCTGGCTACGAGCAGTACTTC
J: TRBJ1-2; length: 15; V: TRBV5-1; size: NA; D: TRBD1; CDR3: CASSLAGGRNYGYTF; DNA: TGCGCCAGCAGCTTGGCAGGGGGCCGCAACTATGGCTACACCTTC
J: TRBJ2-7; length: 11; V: TRBV12-3/TRBV12-4; size: NA; D: NA; CDR3: CASSLGRDPYF; DNA: TGTGCCAGCAGTTTAGGGCGGGACCCGTACTTC
J: TRBJ1-2; length: 14; V: TRBV12-3/TRBV12-4; size: NA; D: NA; CDR3: CAIENPGAGSGYTF; DNA: TGTGCCATCGAGAACCCCGGGGCAGGGAGCGGCTACACCTTC
J: TRBJ2-7; length: 16; V: TRBV12-3/TRBV12-4; size: medium-sized; D: TRBD1; CDR3: CASSPAGTGFLYEQYF; DNA: TGTGCCAGCAGTCCAGCCGGGACAGGGTTTCTCTACGAGCAGTACTTC
J: TRBJ2-7; length: 14; V: TRBV27; size: NA; D: NA; CDR3: CASSYRDGGYEQYF; DNA: TGTGCCAGCAGTTACCGGGACGGAGGCTACGAGCAGTACTTC
J: TRBJ1-1; length: 13; V: TRBV5-1; size: NA; D: NA; CDR3: CASSSRTDARAFF; DNA: TGCGCCAGCAGTTCTCGGACAGACGCTCGAGCTTTCTTT
J: TRBJ2-2; length: 16; V: TRBV12-5; size: many; D: TRBD1; CDR3: CASGLRTGHVTGELFF; DNA: TGTGCTAGTGGTTTGCGGACAGGGCATGTTACCGGGGAGCTGTTTTTT
J: TRBJ2-4; length: 17; V: TRBV7-9; size: NA; D: TRBD1; CDR3: CASSSPQTGGRANIQYF; DNA: TGTGCCAGCAGCTCCCCCCAGACAGGGGGCAGGGCAAACATTCAGTACTTC
J: TRBJ1-2; length: 14; V: TRBV5-1; size: few; D: NA; CDR3: CASSLGGQNYGYTF; DNA: TGCGCCAGCAGCTTGGGTGGACAGAACTATGGCTACACCTTC
J: TRBJ1-2; length: 10; V: TRBV5-1; size: NA; D: NA; CDR3: CASSLTRATF; DNA: TGCGCCAGCAGCCTCACACGAGCAACCTTC
J: TRBJ2-7; length: 14; V: TRBV5-6; size: NA; D: NA; CDR3: CASSYAGTPYEQYF; DNA: TGTGCCAGCAGCTACGCCGGGACACCCTACGAGCAGTACTTC
J: TRBJ2-1; length: 13; V: TRBV12-5; size: few; D: TRBD1; CDR3: CASGLGTGVEQFF; DNA: TGTGCTAGTGGTTTGGGGACAGGGGTTGAGCAGTTCTTC
J: TRBJ2-7; length: 16; V: TRBV6-2/TRBV6-3; size: few; D: TRBD2; CDR3: CASSYSGGSFSYEQYF; DNA: TGTGCCAGCAGTTACTCAGGCGGGAGCTTCTCCTACGAGCAGTACTTC
J: TRBJ2-1; length: 15; V: TRBV5-1; size: few; D: TRBD1; CDR3: CASSFPGTGSNEQFF; DNA: TGCGCCAGCAGCTTCCCCGGGACAGGGAGTAATGAGCAGTTCTTC
J: TRBJ1-5; length: 15; V: TRBV24-1; size: NA; D: NA; CDR3: CATSDPGQNNQPQHF; DNA: TGTGCCACCAGTGATCCCGGCCAGAATAATCAGCCCCAGCATTTT
J: TRBJ2-1; length: 15; V: TRBV5-1; size: many; D: TRBD2; CDR3: CASSNGLAGGGEQFF; DNA: TGCGCCAGCAGCAATGGACTAGCGGGAGGGGGTGAGCAGTTCTTC
J: TRBJ2-1; length: 17; V: TRBV4-3; size: few; D: TRBD2; CDR3: CASSQGGLGGRGNEQFF; DNA: TGCGCCAGCAGCCAAGGGGGCCTAGGCGGGAGGGGCAATGAGCAGTTCTTC